This T cell receptor beta chain was found in a study of human T cells and chemical hapten exposure. From the RACE reads, TCRdb called clonotypes with MiXCR, one entry per CDR3 protein. The top ten hold 5% to 6% of the sample, which has about 380,000 distinct CDR3 sequences, around 6% seen once. Time point denoted: patch test 2, 6 weeks after DPC sensitization. Stated treatment: therapeutic diphenylcyclopropenone sensitization with weekly scalp DPC. This clonotype has at least ten counts. Germline lookup yields CDR1 DFQATT and CDR2 SNEGSKA (reference sequence). This CDR3 has 14 amino acids. Trimming took off 6 bases at V and 4 bases at J, with 18 bases between the two ends.

The rearrangement joins TRBV20-1 to TRBJ1-2; no clear D gene. Sample: whole blood, taken in connection with sensitization to the hapten diphenylcyclopropenone (DPC). This TCR came from a woman aged 18-35 years with alopecia areata. Some clones in this sample may be carry-over from other donors' samples. The chain's CDR3 is CSAAAGASFYGYTF. Written as DNA, the CDR3 is TGCAGTGCGGCGGCAGGAGCTAGCTTCTATGGCTACACCTTC.